One sample yielded the 2 T cell receptor beta chains listed below, sequenced in a study of blood T cell repertoires in COVID-19. Profiled with immunoSEQ multiplex PCR; TCRdb holds only in-frame clones, not every one. The top ten clones hold 0.65% to 0.85% of a sample with some 210,000 clones, approximately 90% of them seen once. The sequencing input was peripheral blood. The source of these receptors is a man between 60 and 75 years old with COVID-19, enrolled during active disease.

CDR3 amino acids: CASRQGYSSYEQYF. The CDR3 bases are TGTGCCAGCAGACAGGGGTATAGCTCCTACGAGCAGTACTTC. This chain uses TRBV6-5 with TRBJ2-7, with 7 bases that match TRBD1. The CDR3 loop spans 14 amino acids. CDR1 is MNHEY, CDR2 SVGAGI, per germline. Trimming took 6 bases from V and 0 from J; bases not matched to a gene: 5.

The J gene is TRBJ2-3, the V gene TRBV6-5; 8 bases fit TRBD2. Germline V gives CDR1 MNHEY, CDR2 SVGAGI. After removal of 10 bases from V and 2 bases from J, the junction contained 8 bases not matched to a gene. The length of the CDR3 is 14 residues. This CDR3 reads CATQPSGFTDTQYF. Here the CDR3 DNA reads TGTGCCACCCAGCCTAGCGGGTTCACAGATACGCAGTATTTT.